This section outlines one T cell receptor beta chain sequence together with its context. The antigen remains undetermined. Construction of TCR beta libraries was performed using quantitative 5'-RACE with molecular barcodes. MiXCR was run by TCRdb on the 5' RACE reads, yielding one entry per CDR3 protein. The sample holds 290,000 or so distinct CDR3 sequences, roughly 20% seen once. The data are from a study of CD8 T cells in ankylosing spondylitis. Study-wide results and limits: Clones that were linked to disease were CD8+ and were relatively rare in peripheral blood. Earlier literature documents some of the motif variants in reactive arthritis synovial fluid and blood. In ankylosing spondylitis patients, matched synovial fluid reportedly showed significant enrichment of disease-linked clones.

This CDR3 has 15 residues. The germline V gene encodes CDR1 GTSNPN and CDR2 SVGIG (reference sequence). Unmatched junction bases numbered 10, after V lost 7 bases and J lost 3 bases. The receptor comes from a female donor with ankylosing spondylitis or in good health (not recorded which). The sample comprised blood, either unsorted or a sorted T cell fraction (not recorded which). The genes are TRBV30 and TRBJ1-4; 8 nucleotides line up with TRBD1. CDR3 loop: CASSGQGGSNEKLFF. CDR3 nucleotides: TGTGCCTCCTCAGGACAGGGTGGTTCTAATGAAAAACTGTTTTTT.